The 18 T cell receptor beta chains below all came from one sample that was sequenced in a study of cytomegalovirus exposure and HLA in healthy donors. The data were produced by immunoSEQ multiplex PCR, yet TCRdb's version contains in-frame clones alone and is incomplete. The sample yields about 160,000 clones, more than 70% seen once. Sequencing was carried out using PBMCs. Receptors were obtained from a man aged 18 to 30 in good health and CMV-seronegative.

The V call is TRBV6-5, the J call TRBJ2-2; the D gene is possibly TRBD1 (6 bases). CDR1 and CDR2 (germline): MNHEY, SVGAGI. The CDR3 extends over 14 amino acids. V was trimmed by 8 bases and J by 0 bases, leaving 10 bases between them. The CDR3 sequence is CASGQRANTGELFF. The CDR3 DNA follows: TGTGCCAGCGGACAGAGGGCGAACACCGGGGAGCTGTTTTTT.

This chain uses TRBV28 with TRBJ1-1; D possibly corresponds to TRBD1 (5 bases). CDR3 size: 17 residues. The germline V gene has CDR1 MDHEN and CDR2 SYDVKM. V lost 4 bases and J lost 1, with 19 bases in between. Here the CDR3 DNA reads TGTGCCAGCAGTTCCGGGACGGGGGGTCTTAGGAACACTGAAGCTTTCTTT. Translated: CASSSGTGGLRNTEAFF.

V is TRBV9 and J is TRBJ1-2; 8 bases map to TRBD1. Per germline, CDR1 SGDLS and CDR2 YYNGEE. V was clipped by 0 bases and J by 6 bases; unmatched bases: 7. CDR3 size: 15 residues. The CDR3: CASSVEVTGDNGYTF. CDR3 nucleotides: TGTGCCAGCAGCGTAGAGGTGACAGGGGATAATGGCTACACCTTC.

The V call is TRBV7-8, the J call TRBJ1-5; 7 bases fit TRBD1. CDR3 length: 16 amino acids. The J segment lost 6 bases and the V segment lost 5 bases, leaving 13 bases of the junction unmatched. Germline assignment: CDR1 SGHVS and CDR2 FQNEAQ. For the CDR3, the DNA is TGTGCCAGCAGCCCTGGGACAGTTGGGTTGGGTCAGCCCCAGCATTTT. Translated, it gives CASSPGTVGLGQPQHF.

The V and J genes are TRBV2 and TRBJ2-1; 9 bases map to TRBD1. V was pared by 4 bases and J by 8 bases, with 6 bases of the junction left unmatched. This CDR3 has 14 amino acids. CDR1 SNHLY and CDR2 FYNNEI come from the germline V gene. CDR3 loop: CASSVGDRVHEQFF. CDR3 bases: TGTGCCAGCAGTGTTGGGGACAGGGTCCATGAGCAGTTCTTC.

This clone was counted once. The chain is built from TRBV4-1 and TRBJ2-5; 7 nucleotides line up with TRBD2. J gave up 2 bases and V 3 bases, and 9 bases lay outside the gene matches. The CDR3 consists of 16 residues. Germline V gene sequence: CDR1 MGHRA, CDR2 YSYEKL. CDR3 DNA: TGCGCCAGCAGCCACCGGGGGGAGGTAACGCAAGAGACCCAGTACTTC. Protein: CASSHRGEVTQETQYF.

This chain connects TRBV21-1 to TRBJ1-5. TRBV21-1 is a pseudogene locus. The CDR3 extends over 16 amino acids. CDR3 DNA: TGTGCCAGCAGCAAATTCGTTGGCGGGAGCAATCAGCCCCAGCATTTT. Translating it yields CASSKFVGGSNQPQHF.

The table lists this clone with a count of one. The chain recombines TRBV25-1 with TRBJ2-7; maybe TRBD2 (6 bases). Germline CDR1 reads MGHDK; CDR2 reads SYGVNS. The CDR3 is 14 amino acids. V lost 5 bases and J lost 9, with 20 bases in between. This chain's CDR3 is CASSTKRREVRQYF. CDR3 in DNA: TGTGCCAGCAGTACCAAGCGGAGGGAGGTGAGGCAGTACTTC.

This chain uses TRBV9 with TRBJ2-1; 14 bases map to TRBD2. V dropped 1 base and J dropped 12; count of bases not matched to a gene: 9. Per the germline V gene, CDR1 is SGDLS and CDR2 is YYNGEE. This CDR3 is 16 amino acids long. The CDR3: CASSVSPGLAGEGQFF. The CDR3, as DNA: TGTGCCAGCAGCGTATCACCGGGACTAGCGGGAGAGGGGCAGTTCTTC.

The V gene is TRBV14, the J gene TRBJ1-2; unclear D gene. The V end lost 4 bases, the J end lost 3 bases, and 12 bases lay between the germline ends. Germline V gives CDR1 SGHDN, CDR2 FVKESK. The CDR3 loop spans 14 amino acids. CDR3 nucleotide sequence: TGTGCCAGCAGCCCTGGGCCCAACCACTATGGCTACACCTTC. Its protein product is CASSPGPNHYGYTF.

The genes are TRBV27 and TRBJ2-3; TRBD1 is a possible D gene (5 bases). Germline V gene data show CDR1 as MNHEY and CDR2 as SMNVEV (reference sequence). Trimming took off 5 bases at V and 6 bases at J, with 12 bases between the two ends. This CDR3 has 13 amino acids. CDR3 sequence reads: CASSLGLVDTQYF. As DNA, the CDR3 is TGTGCCAGCAGTCTGGGGCTAGTCGATACGCAGTATTTT.

V is TRBV6-5 and J is TRBJ1-2, with D perhaps TRBD1 (5 bases). Germline V lookup: CDR1 MNHEY, CDR2 SVGAGI. Trimming removed 2 bases from V and 8 bases from J, with 12 bases in between. The CDR3 totals 13 residues. This CDR3 is CASSYGGGEGYTF. The DNA of the CDR3 is TGTGCCAGCAGTTACGGGGGAGGGGAGGGCTACACCTTC.

The chain employs TRBV9 and TRBJ2-5; 8 positions agree with TRBD1. Trimming cost V 3 bases and J 6 bases; bases outside gene matches: 13. Germline V lookup: CDR1 SGDLS, CDR2 YYNGEE. This CDR3 has 16 amino acids. The CDR3 DNA reads TGTGCCAGCAGCGAAGGTTCACGGACAGGGCAACAGACCCAGTACTTC. Amino acid sequence: CASSEGSRTGQQTQYF.

The rearrangement joins TRBV11-2 to TRBJ2-7, with 8 positions matching TRBD2. Germline V gene lookup returns CDR1 SGHAT and CDR2 FQNNGV. V was pared by 3 bases and J by 3 bases, with 19 bases of the junction left unmatched. This CDR3 spans 19 amino acids. Here the CDR3 reads CASSLDPIYAGGALYEQYF. Here the CDR3 DNA reads TGTGCCAGCAGCTTGGACCCGATATACGCGGGAGGAGCTCTCTACGAGCAGTACTTC.

This clone was picked up one time. This chain uses TRBV28 with TRBJ1-2, with 12 bases aligning to TRBD1. CDR1 MDHEN and CDR2 SYDVKM come from the germline V gene. Germline trimming cut 8 bases from V and 4 bases from J; bases unmatched to any gene: 11. The CDR3 spans 16 residues. CDR3 bases: TGTGCCAGCCTCAGAGGGACAGGGGGCCAATCCTATGGCTACACCTTC. It specifies CASLRGTGGQSYGYTF.

This chain links TRBV27 with TRBJ2-3; 8 nucleotides agree with TRBD1. This CDR3 contains 15 residues. Germline values: CDR1 MNHEY, CDR2 SMNVEV (reference sequence). Trimming cost V 8 bases and J 2 bases; bases outside gene matches: 9. The CDR3 region is CASAKDRAYTDTQYF. The DNA for the CDR3 is TGTGCCAGCGCTAAGGACAGGGCATACACAGATACGCAGTATTTT.

The gene calls are TRBV19 and TRBJ1-1, with D possibly matching TRBD1 (6 bases). V dropped 5 bases and J dropped 7 bases, with 14 bases sitting between them. The CDR3 length is 13 residues. Germline V gene data show CDR1 as LNHDA and CDR2 as SQIVND (reference sequence). In nucleotides, the CDR3 is TGTGCCAGTAGTCAGGACAGAGGCGATGAAGCTTTCTTT. This codes for CASSQDRGDEAFF. Filled out from reference TRBV19 and TRBJ1-1, the complete variable domain reads DGGITQSPKYLFRKEGQNVTLSCEQNLNHDAMYWYRQDPGQGLRLIYYSQIVNDFQKGDIAEGYSVSREKKESFPLTVTSAQKNPTAFYLCASSQDRGDEAFFGQGTRLTVV.

The chain combines TRBV7-2 with TRBJ2-1; maybe TRBD1 (6 bases). CDR1 is SGHTA and CDR2 is FQGNSA in the germline V gene. Trimming cost V 4 bases and J 10 bases, with 11 bases left between them. This CDR3 is built from 12 residues. The CDR3 is CASSSPGGEQFF. The CDR3 coding sequence is TGTGCCAGCAGCTCCCCTGGGGGCGAGCAGTTCTTC.